These 13 T cell receptor beta chains were all obtained from the same sample, sequenced in a study of shared clonotypes between healthy human individuals (dated by TCRdb to the early 2020s). The method behind the library was the immunoSEQ multiplex PCR assay. TCRdb carries this immuneACCESS record with in-frame sequences only. Its versions omit some clonotypes, under half of them owing to an unresolved V gene in the studies checked, with the rest unexplained. This sample holds more than 1 million clones; approximately 78% were observed only once. The top ten clonotypes cover 0.5% to 0.6% of the sample. The sample was memory CD4+ T cells from PBMCs. Read against the paper, the sample's cell subset or site label means: CD45RA-negative fraction. The origin of the receptors is a young man in good health. Some clones in this sample may be carry-over from other donors' samples.

This chain links TRBV29-1 with TRBJ2-3, with a possible D match to TRBD1 (5 bases). CDR1 and CDR2 (germline): SQVTM, ANQGSEA. This CDR3 contains 13 residues. The V gene lost 4 bases and the J gene lost 7 bases, with 15 bases spanning the gap. CDR3 in amino acids: CSVAYRSDNTQYF. Here the CDR3 DNA reads TGCAGCGTTGCGTACAGGAGCGATAATACGCAGTATTTT.

This chain uses TRBV11-2 with TRBJ2-7, with 7 nucleotides matching TRBD2. CDR3 length equals 15 residues. CDR1 and CDR2 from the germline V gene are SGHAT and FQNNGV. V shed 6 bases, J shed 3 bases, and the junction held 11 bases outside the gene matches. DNA of the CDR3: TGTGCCAGCAGTAGGGTTGGGACTATGGACTACGAGCAGTACTTC. This translates into CASSRVGTMDYEQYF.

The gene calls are TRBV5-4 and TRBJ2-2, with D unclear. The CDR3 sequence is 15 residues long. V lost 1 base, J lost 0 bases, and 7 bases lay in between. The germline CDR1 and CDR2 sequences are SGHNT and YYREEE (reference sequence). The CDR3 loop reads CASSLYGTNTGELFF. In DNA, the CDR3 is TGTGCCAGCAGCTTGTATGGGACGAACACCGGGGAGCTGTTTTTT.

As to this clone: One end of the junction fails to match germline, which may point to a read error. The gene calls are TRBV7-3 and TRBJ2-1; TRBD2 matches at 8 bases. The CDR3 spans 18 residues. Germline-derived CDR1 and CDR2 are SGHTA and FQGTGA. The DNA for the CDR3 is TGTGCCAGCAACTTAGGACCCGGGAGGGGGAGCTCCTACAATGAGCAGTTCTTC. It yields the protein CASNLGPGRGSSYNEQFF.

J is TRBJ1-1 and V is TRBV9; the D gene is possibly TRBD1 (6 bases). Per germline, CDR1 SGDLS and CDR2 YYNGEE. The CDR3 has 15 amino acids. V was pared by 4 bases and J by 4 bases, with 17 bases between. CDR3 coding DNA: TGTGCCAGCAGCCAGACAGGTCAGAGGGGCACTGAAGCTTTCTTT. Translating it yields CASSQTGQRGTEAFF.

Details on this clone: This CDR3 is also generated by other DNA sequences in the sample. The chain links TRBV27 to TRBJ2-5, with 12 bases lining up with TRBD1. The ends lost 5 bases at V and 5 bases at J; junction bases unmatched: 6. The CDR3 loop spans 15 amino acids. Germline assignment: CDR1 MNHEY and CDR2 SMNVEV (reference sequence). CDR3 bases: TGTGCCAGCAGTCCGCGGGACAGGGGGCAGGAGACCCAGTACTTC. Translated, it gives CASSPRDRGQETQYF.

The chain has TRBV5-6 and TRBJ2-7; 9 nucleotides align to TRBD2. CDR1 and CDR2 (germline): SGHDT, YYEEEE. The CDR3 contains 12 residues. Trimming at V came to 6 bases and at J to 5 bases, leaving 3 bases not matched to a gene. CDR3 loop: CASTRGGHEQYF. The CDR3 DNA reads as TGTGCCAGCACGCGGGGGGGACACGAGCAGTACTTC.

This clone has a count of ten or more. The chain has TRBV27 and TRBJ2-1; D uncertain. V was shortened by 3 bases and J by 6 bases, with 18 bases between the two germline ends. The CDR3 length is 16 residues. CDR1 is MNHEY and CDR2 is SMNVEV in the germline V gene (reference sequence). For the CDR3, the DNA is TGTGCCAGCAGTTTTGCCGGGTCCCATACTTTCAATGAGCAGTTCTTC. Translating it yields CASSFAGSHTFNEQFF.

V and J are TRBV11-2 and TRBJ2-7; TRBD2 agrees at 9 bases. The CDR3 has 16 amino acids. The V gene end was trimmed by 4 bases and the J gene end by 5 bases; junction bases not matched to a gene: 12. CDR1 and CDR2 (germline): SGHAT, FQNNGV. In nucleotides, the CDR3 is TGTGCCAGCAGCTACCTACCTAGCGGGACGGGCCACGAGCAGTACTTC. It yields the protein CASSYLPSGTGHEQYF.

The chain recombines TRBV5-1 with TRBJ2-2, with 7 bases matching TRBD1. The CDR3 runs 17 residues. Unmatched junction bases numbered 9, after V lost 4 bases and J lost 0 bases. Germline CDR1 and CDR2: SGHRS and YFSETQ. Here the CDR3 reads CASSADQTGSNTGELFF. The CDR3 bases are TGCGCCAGCAGCGCAGACCAGACAGGGTCGAACACCGGGGAGCTGTTTTTT.

This chain joins TRBV7-9 and TRBJ1-4, with D maybe TRBD1 (5 bases). Germline values: CDR1 SEHNR, CDR2 FQNEAQ (reference sequence). CDR3 length equals 14 residues. V gave up 1 base and J gave up 6 bases, with 9 bases separating them. The CDR3 DNA follows: TGTGCCAGCAGCTTAGGGCAGGGAGATGAAAAACTGTTTTTT. Translating it yields CASSLGQGDEKLFF.

The rearrangement joins TRBV9 to TRBJ1-1; maybe TRBD1 (5 bases). V dropped 0 bases and J dropped 3 bases, with 12 bases sitting between them. The CDR3 has 15 residues. CDR1 is SGDLS, CDR2 YYNGEE, per germline. CDR3 loop: CASSVGGPWDTEAFF. As DNA, the CDR3 is TGTGCCAGCAGCGTAGGGGGACCATGGGACACTGAAGCTTTCTTT.

The chain employs TRBV28 and TRBJ1-4; D is perhaps TRBD1 (6 bases). Trimming stripped 6 bases from V and 8 bases from J, with 22 bases between. The CDR3 totals 16 residues. From germline, CDR1 is MDHEN and CDR2 SYDVKM. The CDR3 nucleotides are TGTGCCAGCAGCGATCCGGGACAAAGGGGAGAGGAAAAACTGTTTTTT. Translating gives CASSDPGQRGEEKLFF. Full variable domain (rest looked up from reference TRBV28 and TRBJ1-4): DVKVTQSSRYLVKRTGEKVFLECVQDMDHENMFWYRQDPGLGLRLIYFSYDVKMKEKGDIPEGYSVSREKKERFSLILESASTNQTSMYLCASSDPGQRGEEKLFFGSGTQLSVL.